The present TCR beta chain was sequenced within a study of blood T cell repertoires in COVID-19. Study at large: Samples of COVID-19 (acute and convalescent) were obtained from the United States, Italy and Spain. Sources were T cells, B-cell-depleted T cells, or PBMCs; the material itself was cDNA or gDNA.

This CDR3 is built from 17 residues. The germline V gene encodes CDR1 SGHTA and CDR2 FQGNSA. Trimming removed 2 bases at V and 6 bases at J, with 19 bases between. Participants were aged about 18 to 89 years from about 25 US areas. Data came from immunoSEQ multiplex PCR; TCRdb stores just in-frame clones and leaves some out. Counted here are 120,000 to 150,000 clones, 88% occurring once; the ten biggest clones make up approximately 1.3%. The specimen sequenced was PBMCs or T cells enriched from blood (not recorded which). This clonotype was obtained from a woman younger than 45 with acute COVID-19. J is TRBJ2-2 and V is TRBV7-2; tentatively, D is TRBD2 (5 bases). The CDR3 sequence: CASSLIGSGGPAGELFF. The CDR3, as DNA: TGTGCCAGCAGCTTAATAGGATCAGGAGGACCGGCCGGGGAGCTGTTTTTT.